This T cell receptor (beta chain) originates from a study of shared clonotypes between healthy human individuals. The wider study: Researchers drew samples from a couple of women and a few men aged 18 to 49. CD4 naive and CD4 memory each took three plates per donor, while CD8 naive took two and CD8 memory one.

How the authors handled the data: Quality scores were absent from the junction-only immunoSEQ sequences, so filtering differed. TCRdb's table, derived via immunoSEQ multiplex PCR, lists solely in-frame clones and lacks some. For V, J and clone size, that table is used; D and trimming come from the DNA. The table lists approximately 2,200,000 clones, roughly 91% of them singletons, with more than 1.5% in the top ten. As defined, naive CD8 cells were CD45RO-negative and positively selected for CCR7, with terminally differentiated effector memory CD45RA+ cells excluded. The sequenced material came from naive CD8+ T cells from PBMCs. The source is a man younger than 35 in good health. Some clones in this sample may be carry-over from other donors' samples.

Here the CDR3 DNA reads TGTGCCAGCAGCTTAGATCGGGGGGCTAGCGGGACAATATACAATGAGCAGTTCTTC. It translates to CASSLDRGASGTIYNEQFF. This chain uses TRBV11-2 with TRBJ2-1, with 9 bases identical to TRBD2. V lost 0 bases to trimming and J lost 4 bases; unmatched junction nucleotides: 13. From germline, CDR1 is SGHAT and CDR2 FQNNGV. CDR3 size: 19 residues.